This passage covers 31 T cell receptor beta chains from one sample sequenced in a study of blood T cell repertoires in COVID-19. Assay: immunoSEQ multiplex PCR; the TCRdb copy retains only in-frame clones and omits some. The repertoire consists of around 200,000 clones, with 85% occurring once and the leading ten covering roughly 6%. The sample comprised PBMCs or T cells enriched from blood (not recorded which). These receptors were obtained from a middle-aged man who had recovered from COVID-19.

The chain has TRBV6-2 or TRBV6-3 and TRBJ2-7, with TRBD2 identical over 7 bases. The CDR3 contains 12 residues. Germline assignment: CDR1 MNHEY and CDR2 SVGEGT. The V segment lost 6 bases and the J segment 7 bases; nucleotides outside the gene matches: 6. CDR3 protein: CASSSWGGEQYF. The CDR3 DNA sequence: TGTGCCAGCAGCTCCTGGGGGGGGGAGCAGTACTTC.

The chain has TRBV5-4 and TRBJ2-3, with 9 bases identical to TRBD2. V was pared by 4 bases and J by 4 bases, with 10 bases of the junction left unmatched. Germline V gene data show CDR1 as SGHNT and CDR2 as YYREEE (reference sequence). CDR3 length equals 16 residues. The CDR3 protein is CASSQGGGLAADTQYF. The DNA of the CDR3 is TGTGCCAGCAGCCAGGGTGGGGGACTAGCAGCAGATACGCAGTATTTT.

The chain recombines TRBV19 with TRBJ1-5, with D maybe TRBD1 (6 bases). Germline-derived CDR1 and CDR2 are LNHDA and SQIVND (reference sequence). This CDR3 comprises 16 residues. V lost 2 bases and J lost 4, with 15 bases in between. CDR3 nucleotides: TGTGCCAGTAGTATAAAACAGGGACATCGGAATCAGCCCCAGCATTTT. Its translation: CASSIKQGHRNQPQHF.

The genes are TRBV19 and TRBJ1-5, with 11 bases identical to TRBD1. Germline values: CDR1 LNHDA, CDR2 SQIVND (reference sequence). Germline trimming cut 5 bases from V and 6 bases from J; bases unmatched to any gene: 6. The CDR3 extends over 15 amino acids. CDR3 sequence (DNA): TGTGCCAGTAGTGCTGGACAGGGGGCAGGTCAGCCCCAGCATTTT. Translation gives CASSAGQGAGQPQHF. Drawing the rest from reference TRBV19 and TRBJ1-5, the complete variable domain is DGGITQSPKYLFRKEGQNVTLSCEQNLNHDAMYWYRQDPGQGLRLIYYSQIVNDFQKGDIAEGYSVSREKKESFPLTVTSAQKNPTAFYLCASSAGQGAGQPQHFGDGTRLSIL.

This clone has only one observation. The chain is built from TRBV7-9 and TRBJ1-1; D is possibly TRBD1 (5 bases). The CDR3 covers 13 residues. Trimming took 3 bases from V and 5 from J, leaving 10 bases between them. CDR1 is SEHNR and CDR2 is FQNEAQ in the germline V gene (reference sequence). This CDR3 is CASSLNGGTEAFF. CDR3 DNA sequence: TGTGCCAGCAGCTTGAATGGGGGGACTGAAGCTTTCTTT.

This chain links TRBV4-1 with TRBJ1-4; TRBD1 agrees at 7 bases. V dropped 2 bases and J dropped 2; count of bases not matched to a gene: 2. The CDR3 is 15 amino acids. Germline-derived CDR1 and CDR2 are MGHRA and YSYEKL. In nucleotides, the CDR3 is TGCGCCAGCAGCCAAAACAGGGGTACTAATGAAAAACTGTTTTTT. This sequence encodes CASSQNRGTNEKLFF.

The chain has TRBV24-1 and TRBJ2-2; 8 bases are a match to TRBD1. This CDR3 has 16 amino acids. J gave up 3 bases and V 4 bases, and 6 bases lay outside the gene matches. Germline V gives CDR1 KGHDR, CDR2 SFDVKD. Here the CDR3 reads CATSDPTGVDTGELFF. For the CDR3, the DNA is TGTGCCACCAGTGACCCGACAGGGGTGGACACCGGGGAGCTGTTTTTT.

V usage is TRBV9 and J usage is TRBJ2-1, with unresolved D. Germline lookup yields CDR1 SGDLS and CDR2 YYNGEE. Trimming shortened V by 4 bases and J by 1 base, and 9 bases separated the two germline ends. This CDR3 is 14 amino acids long. DNA of the CDR3: TGTGCCAGCAGCTCACCCCTATCCTACAATGAGCAGTTCTTC. This sequence encodes CASSSPLSYNEQFF.

The chain uses TRBV5-8 and TRBJ1-2; TRBD1 might be the D (5 bases). With 4 bases removed from V and 3 bases from J, the gap between germline ends came to 16 bases. Germline V gene lookup returns CDR1 SGHTS and CDR2 YDEGEE. The CDR3 extends over 15 amino acids. The CDR3 spells CASSLGLRRDYGYTF. The DNA for the CDR3 is TGTGCCAGCAGCCTGGGACTCCGGAGGGACTATGGCTACACCTTC.

The chain links TRBV27 to TRBJ2-5; 8 bases agree with TRBD2. The V and J ends lost 8 bases and 1 base, in that order; junction bases with no gene match: 9. This CDR3 region has 15 residues. The V gene's germline CDR1 is MNHEY and CDR2 SMNVEV (reference sequence). The DNA for the CDR3 is TGTGCCAGCGGATCGCAAAGCGGGGGCCAAGAGACCCAGTACTTC. Amino acids: CASGSQSGGQETQYF.

The V gene is TRBV11-2, the J gene TRBJ1-6; D is unclear. This CDR3 contains 15 residues. Germline V CDR1 and CDR2: SGHAT, FQNNGV. Trimming shortened V by 5 bases and J by 0 bases, and 8 bases separated the two germline ends. The CDR3 region is CASSQSGSYNSPLHF. The CDR3 bases are TGTGCCAGCAGCCAATCGGGCTCCTATAATTCACCCCTCCACTTT. The full variable domain, with the rest looked up from reference TRBV11-2 and TRBJ1-6, is EAGVAQSPRYKIIEKRQSVAFWCNPISGHATLYWYQQILGQGPKLLIQFQNNGVVDDSQLPKDRFSAERLKGVDSTLKIQPAKLEDSAVYLCASSQSGSYNSPLHFGNGTRLTVT.

This rearrangement joins TRBV5-5 to TRBJ1-6; D gene ambiguous. The V end was cut by 2 bases, the J end by 4 bases, with 7 bases between. Per germline, CDR1 SGHKS and CDR2 YYEKEE (reference sequence). This CDR3 has 14 residues. The chain's CDR3 is CASSLIQYNSPLHF. The DNA of the CDR3 is TGTGCCAGCAGCTTAATACAGTATAATTCACCCCTCCACTTT.

The J gene is TRBJ1-1, the V gene TRBV10-3; the match to TRBD1 covers 8 bases. This CDR3 spans 12 amino acids. The germline gives CDR1 ENHRY, CDR2 SYGVKD. The V segment lost 5 bases and the J segment 4 bases; nucleotides outside the gene matches: 0. The CDR3 sequence: CAISTGGTEAFF. In nucleotides, the CDR3 is TGTGCCATCAGTACAGGGGGCACTGAAGCTTTCTTT.

This chain connects TRBV5-1 to TRBJ2-1; the match to TRBD1 covers 9 bases. The CDR3 sequence is 14 residues long. After removal of 3 bases from V and 8 bases from J, the junction contained 6 bases not matched to a gene. Germline CDR1 SGHRS, CDR2 YFSETQ. This CDR3 reads CASSWDRVRDEQFF. DNA for the CDR3: TGCGCCAGCAGCTGGGACAGGGTAAGGGATGAGCAGTTCTTC. Supplemented by reference TRBV5-1 and TRBJ2-1, the full variable domain reads KAGVTQTPRYLIKTRGQQVTLSCSPISGHRSVSWYQQTPGQGLQFLFEYFSETQRNKGNFPGRFSGRQFSNSRSEMNVSTLELGDSALYLCASSWDRVRDEQFFGPGTRLTVL.

The genes are TRBV5-1 and TRBJ1-1, with D maybe TRBD1 (5 bases). The CDR3 covers 14 residues. CDR1 is SGHRS, CDR2 YFSETQ, per germline. V lost 3 bases and J 5 bases, leaving 14 bases between the germline ends. The DNA of the CDR3 is TGCGCCAGCAGCTGGGGAGGGGAGGGGACTGAAGCTTTCTTT. Residues: CASSWGGEGTEAFF.

The chain joins TRBV6-2 or TRBV6-3 to TRBJ1-2; 7 nucleotides agree with TRBD1. The V gene's germline CDR1 is MNHEY and CDR2 SVGEGT. CDR3 length equals 13 residues. Trimming removed 4 bases from V and 8 bases from J; junction bases left unmatched: 7. The DNA of the CDR3 is TGTGCCAGCAGTTTGATGACAGGGAACGGCTACACCTTC. Protein product: CASSLMTGNGYTF.

DNA of the CDR3: TGCAGTGCTAGTGTCGTGAACACTGAAGCTTTCTTT. This translates into CSASVVNTEAFF. The chain employs TRBV20-1 and TRBJ1-1; D gene uncertain. The V and J ends lost 3 bases and 0 bases respectively, with 5 bases between them. CDR3 length equals 12 residues. The germline V gene encodes CDR1 DFQATT and CDR2 SNEGSKA (reference sequence).

This chain uses TRBV18 with TRBJ2-7; the D gene is possibly TRBD1 (5 bases). V was cut by 2 bases and J by 1 base, with 15 bases left in between. The CDR3 loop spans 16 amino acids. Germline-derived CDR1 and CDR2 are KGHSH and LQKENI. The CDR3 region is CASSPDQGIGSYEQYF. The CDR3 region has the DNA TGTGCCAGCTCACCAGATCAGGGTATCGGATCCTACGAGCAGTACTTC.

CDR3 amino acids: CASSLYPGAGNTIYF. In DNA form, the CDR3 reads TGTGCCAGCAGTTTATACCCGGGAGCTGGAAACACCATATATTTT. V and J are TRBV28 and TRBJ1-3; unclear D gene. Germline-derived CDR1 and CDR2 are MDHEN and SYDVKM. Trimming cost V 1 base and J 2 bases, with 9 bases left between them. The CDR3 is 15 amino acids.

The V gene is TRBV28, the J gene TRBJ1-2; possibly TRBD1 for D (5 bases). The CDR3 contains 14 residues. Trimming shortened V by 7 bases and J by 8 bases, and 20 bases separated the two germline ends. Germline CDR1 reads MDHEN; CDR2 reads SYDVKM. The CDR3 protein is CASTPIVRGLGYTF. The CDR3 DNA reads TGTGCCAGCACCCCTATTGTACGGGGGTTGGGCTACACCTTC.

The rearrangement joins TRBV12-3 or TRBV12-4 to TRBJ2-7; possible D gene TRBD1, 6 bases. Deletions cut 5 bases from V and 6 bases from J, with 8 bases between. The CDR3 has 11 amino acids. The CDR3 DNA reads as TGTGCCAGCAGTCAGACAGGCGAGCAGTACTTC. Its translation: CASSQTGEQYF.

V gene TRBV9 combines with J gene TRBJ1-3; D gene ambiguous. CDR3 length: 15 amino acids. Trimming took off 4 bases at V and 4 bases at J, with 15 bases between the two ends. Germline CDR1 reads SGDLS; CDR2 reads YYNGEE. CDR3 sequence reads: CASSPSSGLGNTIYF. CDR3 bases: TGTGCCAGCAGCCCTAGTTCGGGGTTAGGAAACACCATATATTTT.

This sequence joins TRBV30 and TRBJ1-2; D uncertain. This CDR3 region has 12 residues. With 1 base removed from V and 4 bases from J, the gap between germline ends came to 7 bases. Germline loops: CDR1 GTSNPN, CDR2 SVGIG (reference sequence). CDR3: CAWSARGYGYTF. CDR3 DNA: TGTGCCTGGAGTGCCCGGGGCTATGGCTACACCTTC.

This chain links TRBV19 with TRBJ1-2; D unresolved. Germline values: CDR1 LNHDA, CDR2 SQIVND (reference sequence). This CDR3 is built from 15 residues. V gave up 8 bases and J gave up 4 bases, with 20 bases separating them. The CDR3 nucleotides are TGTGCCAGTGTACCCTGGGAGGCGGCTCTCTATGGCTACACCTTC. It yields the protein CASVPWEAALYGYTF.

The sample holds a few counts of this clone. CDR3 sequence: CAGQGPVGEAFF. Here the CDR3 DNA reads TGTGCCGGGCAGGGTCCGGTCGGTGAAGCTTTCTTT. The chain carries TRBV7-9 and TRBJ1-1; D perhaps matches TRBD1 (5 bases). This CDR3 has 12 residues. Germline V lookup: CDR1 SEHNR, CDR2 FQNEAQ (reference sequence). V was trimmed by 11 bases and J by 7 bases, leaving 17 bases between them.

The chain uses TRBV9 and TRBJ1-2; TRBD1 might be the D (6 bases). The ends were cut back, 3 bases at V and 1 base at J, with 10 bases in the middle. The CDR3 is made up of 14 amino acids. Germline V CDR1 and CDR2: SGDLS, YYNGEE. The CDR3 loop reads CASSGRGFNYGYTF. CDR3 in DNA: TGTGCCAGCAGCGGCAGGGGTTTTAACTATGGCTACACCTTC.

The gene calls are TRBV9 and TRBJ1-4, with D unclear. Germline loops: CDR1 SGDLS, CDR2 YYNGEE. The CDR3 extends over 14 amino acids. Between the trimmed V and J ends, which lost 2 bases and 0 bases, there was a span of 5 bases. The CDR3, as DNA: TGTGCCAGCAGCGTGGAGGCAACTAATGAAAAACTGTTTTTT. It specifies CASSVEATNEKLFF. Supplemented by reference TRBV9 and TRBJ1-4, the full variable domain reads DSGVTQTPKHLITATGQRVTLRCSPRSGDLSVYWYQQSLDQGLQFLIQYYNGEERAKGNILERFSAQQFPDLHSELNLSSLELGDSALYFCASSVEATNEKLFFGSGTQLSVL.

The rearrangement links TRBV5-1 to TRBJ2-3; 7 bases are a match to TRBD2. V lost 7 bases to trimming and J lost 2 bases; unmatched junction nucleotides: 7. The CDR3 runs to 14 residues. Germline CDR1 reads SGHRS; CDR2 reads YFSETQ. The CDR3, as DNA: TGCGCCAGCTCCACCGGGGGGAACACAGATACGCAGTATTTT. Translating it yields CASSTGGNTDTQYF. The complete variable domain, with remaining parts taken from reference TRBV5-1 and TRBJ2-3, reads KAGVTQTPRYLIKTRGQQVTLSCSPISGHRSVSWYQQTPGQGLQFLFEYFSETQRNKGNFPGRFSGRQFSNSRSEMNVSTLELGDSALYLCASSTGGNTDTQYFGPGTRLTVL.

About this clone itself: Other DNA sequences in the sample encode the same CDR3. The chain links TRBV30 to TRBJ1-5; maybe TRBD1 (5 bases). V was shortened by 2 bases and J by 7 bases, with 12 bases between the two germline ends. The CDR3 has 13 amino acids. The germline CDR1 and CDR2 sequences are GTSNPN and SVGIG (reference sequence). In DNA form, the CDR3 reads TGTGCCTGGAGTTTGCAGGGAGGACAGCCCCAGCATTTT. It specifies CAWSLQGGQPQHF.

The rearrangement joins TRBV10-3 to TRBJ1-2; D remains ambiguous. V lost 5 bases and J 2 bases, leaving 9 bases between the germline ends. The CDR3 contains 13 residues. Germline CDR1 reads ENHRY; CDR2 reads SYGVKD. Here the CDR3 reads CAISTDKNYGYTF. DNA of the CDR3: TGTGCCATCAGTACAGACAAGAACTATGGCTACACCTTC.

CDR3 sequence: CASSPVMEAEAFF. CDR3 in DNA: TGCGCCAGCAGCCCCGTCATGGAGGCTGAAGCTTTCTTT. This sequence joins TRBV4-1 and TRBJ1-1, with unresolved D. Trimming cost V 4 bases and J 6 bases, with 12 bases left between them. The germline V gene has CDR1 MGHRA and CDR2 YSYEKL. The CDR3 consists of 13 residues.